A selection of T cell receptor beta chains follows, all from one sample in a study of cytomegalovirus exposure and HLA in healthy donors. Assay: immunoSEQ multiplex PCR; the TCRdb copy retains only in-frame clones and omits some. The repertoire holds over 85,000 clones, with 84% as singletons. Sequenced sample: PBMCs. Receptor source: a woman under 30 in good health and CMV-seropositive. The CDR3 runs from the conserved cysteine through the conserved F or W. The D gene is left open where the match is weak. Some rows have no size entry. The others give once, few or many, or a class for an expanded clone.

abundance,d_gene,j_gene,v_gene,CDR3aa,CDR3nt
.,.,TRBJ2-5,TRBV7-2,CASSSNSLETQYF,TGTGCCAGCAGCTCAAACTCCCTGGAGACCCAGTACTTC
.,.,TRBJ1-1,TRBV7-6,CASSFRQDTEAFF,TGTGCCAGCAGCTTTAGACAGGACACTGAAGCTTTCTTT
.,.,TRBJ2-3,TRBV5-1,CASSRTASTDTQYF,TGCGCCAGCAGCCGGACAGCTAGCACAGATACGCAGTATTTT
.,TRBD1,TRBJ1-1,TRBV4-1,CASSRGEGQQNTEAFF,TGCGCCAGCAGCCGGGGCGAGGGACAGCAGAACACTGAAGCTTTCTTT
.,.,TRBJ2-7,TRBV7-9,CASSLDLQGGDEQYF,TGTGCCAGCAGCTTAGACCTCCAGGGGGGAGACGAGCAGTACTTC
.,.,TRBJ1-4,TRBV5-1,CASSLGTREKLFF,TGCGCCAGCAGCTTGGGGACACGAGAAAAACTGTTTTTT
.,TRBD2,TRBJ2-5,TRBV9,CASSVDWSSGDQETQYF,TGTGCCAGCAGCGTAGATTGGTCTAGCGGGGATCAAGAGACCCAGTACTTC
.,TRBD1,TRBJ1-4,TRBV30,CACNTGAGEKLFF,TGTGCCTGTAATACAGGGGCGGGTGAAAAACTGTTTTTT
.,.,TRBJ2-1,TRBV5-6,CASSLDQGPGNEQFF,TGTGCCAGCAGCTTGGACCAGGGGCCCGGGAATGAGCAGTTCTTC
.,.,TRBJ2-1,TRBV7-9,CASRPRGSSYNEQFF,TGTGCCAGCCGACCGAGGGGGAGCTCCTACAATGAGCAGTTCTTC
.,TRBD2,TRBJ2-3,TRBV5-8,CASSLQGLAAPPSTDTQYF,TGTGCCAGCAGCTTGCAGGGACTAGCGGCGCCTCCTAGCACAGATACGCAGTATTTT
.,.,TRBJ2-7,TRBV28,CASSPQGLLAYEQYF,TGTGCCAGCAGTCCCCAGGGACTCCTCGCCTACGAGCAGTACTTC
.,.,TRBJ2-3,TRBV6-5,CASSYSGQYTDTQYF,TGTGCCAGCAGTTACTCAGGACAGTACACAGATACGCAGTATTTT
once,.,TRBJ2-5,TRBV9,CASSDGGPETQYF,TGTGCCAGCAGCGATGGAGGGCCAGAGACCCAGTACTTC
.,TRBD1,TRBJ2-5,TRBV9,CASSDPGQKETQYF,TGTGCCAGCAGCGACCCGGGACAGAAAGAGACCCAGTACTTC
many,TRBD2,TRBJ2-7,TRBV6-4,CASSDSSGGSYEQYF,TGTGCCAGCAGTGACTCTAGCGGGGGCTCCTACGAGCAGTACTTC
.,.,TRBJ2-1,TRBV5-1,CASSLEEGGLDEQFF,TGCGCCAGCAGCTTGGAGGAGGGGGGGCTCGATGAGCAGTTCTTC
once,.,TRBJ2-7,TRBV6-1,CASRPIGRGSYEQYF,TGTGCCAGCAGACCGATTGGCAGGGGCTCCTACGAGCAGTACTTC
.,.,TRBJ2-1,TRBV5-1,CASSFRQGSSGEQFF,TGCGCCAGCAGCTTTCGGCAGGGTAGTTCAGGGGAGCAGTTCTTC
.,TRBD1,TRBJ2-3,TRBV4-1,CASSQASTGGTDTQYF,TGCGCCAGCAGCCAAGCCTCGACAGGGGGCACAGATACGCAGTATTTT
few,TRBD1,TRBJ1-2,TRBV30,CAWLGQGSTVYGYTF,TGTGCCTGGCTGGGACAGGGATCTACTGTCTATGGCTACACCTTC
.,.,TRBJ2-2,TRBV9,CASKYRSNTGELFF,TGTGCCAGCAAGTACAGGTCGAACACCGGGGAGCTGTTTTTT
once,TRBD1,TRBJ1-4,TRBV5-1,CASRQGAREKLFF,TGCGCCAGCAGACAGGGGGCGAGGGAAAAACTGTTTTTT
.,TRBD1,TRBJ2-2,TRBV28,CASRRQGSHGELFF,TGTGCCAGCAGAAGACAGGGAAGTCACGGGGAGCTGTTTTTT
once,TRBD1,TRBJ2-7,TRBV28,CASVSGQGLGEQYF,TGTGCCAGCGTCTCGGGACAGGGGTTAGGCGAGCAGTACTTC
.,.,TRBJ2-5,TRBV7-6,CASSLMAGPETQYF,TGTGCCAGCAGCTTAATGGCAGGTCCAGAGACCCAGTACTTC
.,.,TRBJ2-1,TRBV29-1,CSALYNEQFF,TGCAGCGCCCTTTACAATGAGCAGTTCTTC
.,.,TRBJ2-2,TRBV7-6,CASSPGGPNTGELFF,TGTGCCAGCAGCCCAGGGGGGCCGAACACCGGGGAGCTGTTTTTT
.,TRBD1,TRBJ2-4,TRBV5-1,CASSFKEAMGQGLAIQYF,TGCGCCAGCAGCTTCAAAGAGGCTATGGGACAGGGTCTAGCCATTCAGTACTTC
.,.,TRBJ2-5,TRBV5-1,CASSLAGDAGYQETQYF,TGCGCCAGCAGCTTGGCGGGGGACGCGGGGTACCAAGAGACCCAGTACTTC
.,TRBD1,TRBJ1-6,TRBV10-2,CASSESTGTYNSPLHF,TGCGCCAGCAGTGAGTCGACAGGGACCTATAATTCACCCCTCCACTTT
.,.,TRBJ2-2,TRBV7-2,CASSLRATNTGELFF,TGTGCCAGCAGCTTAAGAGCGACGAACACCGGGGAGCTGTTTTTT
.,.,TRBJ2-5,TRBV7-7,CASSPGETQYF,TGTGCCAGCAGCCCCGGGGAGACCCAGTACTTC